The 21 T cell receptor beta chains given below trace back to one sample, sequenced in a study of cytomegalovirus exposure and HLA in healthy donors. The assay was immunoSEQ multiplex PCR, and TCRdb's table has in-frame clones only and misses some. The sample consists of a few hundred thousand clones, more than 80% of them appearing once. The sequencing input was PBMCs. The receptors stem from a woman in her late teens or twenties in good health and CMV-seronegative.

The chain has TRBV2 and TRBJ1-1, with D maybe TRBD1 (6 bases). Trimming stripped 6 bases from V and 6 bases from J, with 14 bases between. The CDR3 totals 13 residues. The germline CDR1 and CDR2 sequences are SNHLY and FYNNEI. CDR3 bases: TGTGCCAGCAGGGGGCTGGGGGCCTCTGAAGCTTTCTTT. Its translation: CASRGLGASEAFF.

The chain recombines TRBV28 with TRBJ2-2; 10 nucleotides match TRBD1. In germline, CDR1 is MDHEN, CDR2 SYDVKM. J gave up 5 bases and V 8 bases, and 8 bases lay outside the gene matches. The CDR3 contains 15 residues. DNA for the CDR3: TGTGCCAGCCGAGACAGGGGGCGTCGAACCGGGGAGCTGTTTTTT. Translating gives CASRDRGRRTGELFF.

The chain employs TRBV19 and TRBJ2-7; 10 bases align to TRBD1. CDR3 length equals 17 residues. Per germline, CDR1 LNHDA and CDR2 SQIVND (reference sequence). V trimming: 6 bases; J trimming: 6 bases; junction bases outside the gene matches: 17. DNA of the CDR3: TGTGCCAGTAGACCACGACAGGGGGCTAACGACGAGCGCGAGCAGTACTTC. Its translation is CASRPRQGANDEREQYF.

This clone was seen a single time. This chain uses TRBV18 with TRBJ1-1, with TRBD1 matching 9 bases. Germline loops: CDR1 KGHSH, CDR2 LQKENI. Trimming cost V 3 bases and J 5 bases; bases outside gene matches: 4. This CDR3 contains 14 residues. The CDR3 DNA follows: TGTGCCAGCTCACCCGGTGACAGGGGGACTGAAGCTTTCTTT. This codes for CASSPGDRGTEAFF.

The chain employs TRBV1 and TRBJ2-1; the table's D call, TRBD1, was not checked against the DNA. TRBV1 is tagged as a pseudogene. This CDR3 is 15 amino acids long. For the CDR3, the DNA is TGCACCAGCAGCCCCCGCAGGGGGCTTCGGGATGAGCAGTTCTTC. Its protein product is CTSSPRRGLRDEQFF.

The rearrangement joins TRBV4-1 to TRBJ2-7, with D hard to call. Germline V lookup: CDR1 MGHRA, CDR2 YSYEKL. The CDR3 contains 14 residues. Between the trimmed V and J ends, which lost 5 bases and 2 bases, there was a span of 13 bases. CDR3 loop: CASSSVPFAYEQYF. The CDR3 DNA reads as TGCGCCAGCAGCTCGGTCCCCTTCGCCTACGAGCAGTACTTC.

The chain links TRBV4-2 to TRBJ2-1; 9 positions match TRBD2. There are 16 residues in the CDR3. J lost 5 bases, V lost 0 bases, and 5 bases had no gene match. Germline CDR1 and CDR2: LGHNA and YNFKEQ. This chain's CDR3 is CASSQEGLAGHNEQFF. CDR3 nucleotide sequence: TGTGCCAGCAGCCAAGAGGGGCTAGCGGGGCACAATGAGCAGTTCTTC.

This sequence joins TRBV7-8 and TRBJ1-1, with D tentatively TRBD1 (5 bases). Per germline, CDR1 SGHVS and CDR2 FQNEAQ. V lost 5 bases to trimming and J lost 4 bases, with 11 bases between them. The CDR3 loop spans 13 amino acids. The CDR3 reads CASSTLDITEAFF. CDR3 DNA sequence: TGTGCCAGCAGCACCCTGGACATCACTGAAGCTTTCTTT.

This sequence joins TRBV4-1 and TRBJ2-7, with 7 bases aligning to TRBD1. V lost 3 bases and J lost 4; bases outside the gene matches: 27. The CDR3 length is 21 residues. Germline V CDR1 and CDR2: MGHRA, YSYEKL. The DNA for the CDR3 is TGCGCCAGCAGCCAGGGAACCTCAGGGGGACGCCCCCCTCGGGCCCTATACGAGCAGTACTTC. It specifies CASSQGTSGGRPPRALYEQYF.

The gene calls are TRBV19 and TRBJ1-2; 7 bases match TRBD1. The CDR3 spans 13 residues. Germline-derived CDR1 and CDR2 are LNHDA and SQIVND (reference sequence). The V gene end was trimmed by 9 bases and the J gene end by 7 bases; junction bases not matched to a gene: 11. This CDR3 reads CASSLATGAGYTF. CDR3 nucleotides: TGTGCCAGCAGTTTAGCCACAGGGGCTGGCTACACCTTC.

The chain combines TRBV7-9 with TRBJ1-2; tentative D call: TRBD1 (5 bases). The germline CDR1 and CDR2 sequences are SEHNR and FQNEAQ (reference sequence). V lost 7 bases, J lost 6 bases, and 21 bases lay in between. The CDR3 sequence is 15 residues long. CDR3 protein: CASTPEIGGANGYTF. CDR3 in DNA: TGTGCCAGCACCCCCGAAATCGGAGGGGCCAATGGCTACACCTTC.

The rearrangement uses TRBV6-4 and TRBJ2-1, with TRBD2 matching 10 bases. Germline V gene lookup returns CDR1 MRHNA and CDR2 SNTAGT. After removal of 5 bases from V and 6 bases from J, the junction contained 7 bases not matched to a gene. The CDR3 is made up of 15 amino acids. CDR3 amino acids: CASSMGTSEANEQFF. The CDR3 DNA sequence: TGTGCCAGCAGTATGGGGACTAGCGAGGCCAATGAGCAGTTCTTC.

This clone was observed a single time. The V gene is TRBV30, the J gene TRBJ2-7; 7 positions agree with TRBD1. The CDR3 covers 13 residues. V lost 4 bases to trimming and J lost 6 bases; unmatched junction nucleotides: 9. Looked up from germline, CDR1 is GTSNPN and CDR2 is SVGIG (reference sequence). This chain's CDR3 is CAWTTGVGSEQYF. The CDR3 DNA is TGTGCCTGGACCACAGGGGTGGGCTCCGAGCAGTACTTC.

In its sample, this clone was seen once. The rearrangement uses TRBV6-1 and TRBJ2-1; D gene uncertain. The CDR3 length is 13 residues. Germline lookup yields CDR1 MNHNS and CDR2 SASEGT. Trimming left V 2 bases short and J 8 bases short, with 10 bases between. DNA for the CDR3: TGTGCCAGCAGTGAAAGGTGGAGCTATGAGCAGTTCTTC. Protein: CASSERWSYEQFF.

The chain recombines TRBV4-1 with TRBJ1-1; 7 bases are shared with TRBD1. Germline CDR1 MGHRA, CDR2 YSYEKL. CDR3 length: 15 amino acids. After removal of 1 base from V and 8 bases from J, the junction contained 10 bases not matched to a gene. The CDR3 region has the DNA TGCGCCAGCAGCCAAGTTGGCCGGTCAGGGGGGGAAGCTTTCTTT. This gives the protein CASSQVGRSGGEAFF.

The chain joins TRBV9 to TRBJ1-2; 8 nucleotides match TRBD1. There are 17 residues in the CDR3. CDR1 SGDLS and CDR2 YYNGEE come from the germline V gene. Trimming at V came to 0 bases and at J to 8 bases, leaving 15 bases not matched to a gene. The CDR3 region has the DNA TGTGCCAGCAGCGTAGACCTCCCCGGGACAGGCATGGGAGGCTACACCTTC. It specifies CASSVDLPGTGMGGYTF.

This clone was counted once. The chain joins TRBV28 to TRBJ1-3, with a possible D match to TRBD1 (5 bases). Germline CDR1 MDHEN, CDR2 SYDVKM. The length of the CDR3 is 14 residues. With 5 bases removed from V and 4 bases from J, the gap between germline ends came to 12 bases. The CDR3 region is CASSSTGRGNTIYF. Here the CDR3 DNA reads TGTGCCAGCAGTAGTACAGGCCGCGGAAACACCATATATTTT. Full variable domain (remainder filled in from reference TRBV28 and TRBJ1-3): DVKVTQSSRYLVKRTGEKVFLECVQDMDHENMFWYRQDPGLGLRLIYFSYDVKMKEKGDIPEGYSVSREKKERFSLILESASTNQTSMYLCASSSTGRGNTIYFGEGSWLTVV.

This clone has a single count. The chain recombines TRBV5-1 with TRBJ1-1; no clear D. Trimming shortened V by 0 bases and J by 1 base, and 7 bases separated the two germline ends. Germline-derived CDR1 and CDR2 are SGHRS and YFSETQ. The CDR3 is 14 amino acids. In nucleotides, the CDR3 is TGCGCCAGCAGCTTGGGCCGCGGGAACACTGAAGCTTTCTTT. Translating gives CASSLGRGNTEAFF.

The chain uses TRBV18 and TRBJ1-5; unclear D gene. The CDR3 is 14 amino acids. CDR1 and CDR2 from the germline V gene are KGHSH and LQKENI. V was cut by 5 bases and J by 2 bases, with 10 bases left in between. The CDR3 region has the DNA TGTGCCAGCTCATCTCGCGCCGGCAATCAGCCCCAGCATTTT. Protein sequence: CASSSRAGNQPQHF.

The chain is built from TRBV5-6 and TRBJ1-6, with a tentative D call TRBD1 (5 bases). Between the trimmed V and J ends, which lost 2 bases and 3 bases, there was a span of 12 bases. This CDR3 is 16 amino acids long. Germline lookup yields CDR1 SGHDT and CDR2 YYEEEE. DNA of the CDR3: TGTGCCAGCAGCTTCTGGGGCCGTATCTATAATTCACCCCTCCACTTT. As protein: CASSFWGRIYNSPLHF.

This clone was seen only once. J is TRBJ1-1 and V is TRBV27; a weak D match, TRBD1 (5 bases). Trimming removed 5 bases at V and 0 bases at J, with 13 bases between. CDR1 MNHEY and CDR2 SMNVEV come from the germline V gene (reference sequence). The CDR3 is 15 residues long. The CDR3 is CASSPRTYMNTEAFF. In nucleotides, the CDR3 is TGTGCCAGCAGTCCGAGGACATATATGAACACTGAAGCTTTCTTT.